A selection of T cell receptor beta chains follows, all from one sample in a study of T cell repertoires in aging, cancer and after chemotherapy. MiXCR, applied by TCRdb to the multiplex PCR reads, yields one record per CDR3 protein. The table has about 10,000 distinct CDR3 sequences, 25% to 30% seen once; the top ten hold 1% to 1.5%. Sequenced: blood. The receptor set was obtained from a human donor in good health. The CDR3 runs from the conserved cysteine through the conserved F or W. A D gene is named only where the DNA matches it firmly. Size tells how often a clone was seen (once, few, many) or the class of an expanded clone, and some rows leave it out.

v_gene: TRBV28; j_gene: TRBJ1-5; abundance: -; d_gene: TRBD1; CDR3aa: CASSPTGQRYQPQHF; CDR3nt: TGTGCCAGCAGTCCGACAGGGCAACGATATCAGCCCCAGCATTTT
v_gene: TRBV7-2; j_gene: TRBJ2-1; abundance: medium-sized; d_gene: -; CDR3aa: CASSLVGPKFF; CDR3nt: TGTGCCAGCAGCTTAGTAGGACCGAAGTTCTTC
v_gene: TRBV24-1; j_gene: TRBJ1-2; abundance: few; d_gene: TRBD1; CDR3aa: CATSDPGTADFYGYTF; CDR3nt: TGTGCCACCAGTGATCCCGGGACAGCAGATTTCTATGGCTACACCTTC
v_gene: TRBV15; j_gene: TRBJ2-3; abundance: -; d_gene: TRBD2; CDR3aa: CATSRESRWEGGLSTDTQYF; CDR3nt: TGTGCCACCAGCAGAGAGAGTAGGTGGGAGGGAGGACTTAGCACAGATACGCAGTATTTT
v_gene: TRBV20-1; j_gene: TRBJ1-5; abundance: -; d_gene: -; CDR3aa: CSARGGSLLNQPQHF; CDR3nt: TGCAGTGCTAGAGGGGGGAGTCTCCTCAATCAGCCCCAGCATTTT
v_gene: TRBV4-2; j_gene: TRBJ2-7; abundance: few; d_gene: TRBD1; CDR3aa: CASSQHGQDQSSYEQYF; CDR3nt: TGTGCCAGCAGCCAACACGGACAGGACCAAAGCTCCTACGAGCAGTACTTC
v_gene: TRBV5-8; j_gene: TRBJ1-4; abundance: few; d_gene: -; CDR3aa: CASSLNLGRSNEKLFF; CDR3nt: TGTGCCAGCAGTCTCAATTTGGGCAGGAGTAATGAAAAACTGTTTTTT
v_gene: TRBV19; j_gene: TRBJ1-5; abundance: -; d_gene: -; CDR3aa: CASSISSHSNQPQHF; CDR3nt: TGTGCCAGTAGTATTTCTAGTCATAGCAATCAGCCCCAGCATTTT
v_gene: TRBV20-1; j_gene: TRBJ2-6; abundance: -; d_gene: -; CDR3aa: CSAEGVPGANVLTF; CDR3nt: TGCAGTGCTGAAGGGGTCCCTGGGGCCAACGTCCTGACTTTC
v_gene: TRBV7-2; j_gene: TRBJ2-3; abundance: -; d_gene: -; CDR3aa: CASSSRGSLGDTQYF; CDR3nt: TGTGCCAGCAGTTCTCGTGGCAGCTTGGGGGATACGCAGTATTTT
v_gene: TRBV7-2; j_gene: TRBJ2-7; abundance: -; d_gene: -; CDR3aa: CASSLQMEQYF; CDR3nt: TGTGCCAGCAGCTTACAAATGGAGCAGTACTTC
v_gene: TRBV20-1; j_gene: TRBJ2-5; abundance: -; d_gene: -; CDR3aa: CSARFRSGKETQYF; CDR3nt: TGCAGTGCTAGGTTCCGGAGCGGCAAAGAGACCCAGTACTTC
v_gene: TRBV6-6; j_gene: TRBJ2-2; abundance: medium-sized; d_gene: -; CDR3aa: CASSYGGDNTGELFF; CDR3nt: TGTGCCAGCAGTTACGGCGGAGATAACACCGGGGAGCTGTTTTTT
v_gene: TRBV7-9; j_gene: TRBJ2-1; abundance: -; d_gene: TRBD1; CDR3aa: CASSSPWGQGLHGQFF; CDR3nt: TGTGCCAGCAGCTCCCCATGGGGACAGGGGCTCCATGGGCAGTTCTTC
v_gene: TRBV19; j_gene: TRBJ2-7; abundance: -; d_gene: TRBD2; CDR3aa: CASSTSGPYEQYF; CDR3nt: TGTGCCAGTAGTACTAGCGGGCCATACGAGCAGTACTTC
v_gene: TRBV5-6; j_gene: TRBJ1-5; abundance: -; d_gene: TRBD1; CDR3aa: CASSPSGQGTNQPQHF; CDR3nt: TGTGCCAGCAGCCCGTCGGGACAGGGCACCAATCAGCCCCAGCATTTT
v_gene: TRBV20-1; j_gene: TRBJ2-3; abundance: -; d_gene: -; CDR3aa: CSASRYFSDPSTDTQYF; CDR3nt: TGCAGTGCTAGCCGGTACTTCAGCGACCCTAGCACAGATACGCAGTATTTT
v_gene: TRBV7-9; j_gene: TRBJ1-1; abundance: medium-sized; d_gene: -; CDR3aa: CASSATSNTEAFF; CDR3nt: TGTGCCAGCAGCGCGACATCGAACACTGAAGCTTTCTTT
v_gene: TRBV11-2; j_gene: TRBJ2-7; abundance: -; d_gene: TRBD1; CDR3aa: CASSRGGQGDYEQYF; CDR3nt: TGTGCCAGCAGCCGTGGGGGACAGGGGGACTACGAGCAGTACTTC
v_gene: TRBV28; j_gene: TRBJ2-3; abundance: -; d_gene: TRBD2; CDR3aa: CASSFASGSTDTQYF; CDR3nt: TGTGCCAGCAGTTTTGCTAGCGGGAGCACAGATACGCAGTATTTT
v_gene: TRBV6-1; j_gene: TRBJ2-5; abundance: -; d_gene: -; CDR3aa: CASRAGWATETQYF; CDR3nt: TGTGCCAGCAGAGCGGGTTGGGCGACCGAGACCCAGTACTTC
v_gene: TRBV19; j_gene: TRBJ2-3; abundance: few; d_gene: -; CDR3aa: CASNRDGTDTQYF; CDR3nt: TGTGCCAGTAACAGGGATGGCACAGATACGCAGTATTTT
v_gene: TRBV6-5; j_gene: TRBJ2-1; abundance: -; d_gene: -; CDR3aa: CASRALGGNNEQFF; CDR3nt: TGTGCCAGCAGAGCCCTTGGGGGAAACAATGAGCAGTTCTTC
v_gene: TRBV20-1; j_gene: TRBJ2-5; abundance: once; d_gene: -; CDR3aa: CSASSGLSSETQYF; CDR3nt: TGCAGTGCTAGTTCGGGACTGTCGTCAGAGACCCAGTACTTC
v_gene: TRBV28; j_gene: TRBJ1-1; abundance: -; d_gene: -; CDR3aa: CASSLGRTEAFF; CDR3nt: TGTGCCAGCAGCTTAGGGAGGACTGAAGCTTTCTTT
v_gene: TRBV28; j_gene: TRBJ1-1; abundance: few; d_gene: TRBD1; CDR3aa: CASSRTGNTEAFF; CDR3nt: TGTGCCAGCAGTCGGACAGGCAACACTGAAGCTTTCTTT
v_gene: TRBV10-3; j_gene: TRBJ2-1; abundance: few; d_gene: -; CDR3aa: CAISETTVRSYNEQFF; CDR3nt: TGTGCCATCAGTGAGACGACCGTCAGGTCCTACAATGAGCAGTTCTTC
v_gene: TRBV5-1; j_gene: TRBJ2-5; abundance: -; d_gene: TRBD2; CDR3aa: CASSSGTSGRETQYF; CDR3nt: TGCGCCAGCAGCTCCGGGACTAGCGGGAGAGAGACCCAGTACTTC
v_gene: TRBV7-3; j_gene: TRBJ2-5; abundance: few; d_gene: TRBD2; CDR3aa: CASSPGIAGEETQYF; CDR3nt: TGTGCCAGCAGCCCCGGAATAGCGGGAGAGGAGACCCAGTACTTC
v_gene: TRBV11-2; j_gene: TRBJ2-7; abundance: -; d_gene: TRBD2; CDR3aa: CASSLVRSSGSTYEQYF; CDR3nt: TGTGCCAGCAGCTTAGTACGGTCTAGCGGGAGCACCTACGAGCAGTACTTC
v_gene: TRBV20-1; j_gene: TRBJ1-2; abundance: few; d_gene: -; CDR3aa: CSARDPGRAYGYTF; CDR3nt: TGCAGTGCTAGAGATCCCGGCAGGGCTTATGGCTACACCTTC
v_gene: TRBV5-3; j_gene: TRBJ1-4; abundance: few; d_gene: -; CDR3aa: CARSLAPGANEKLFF; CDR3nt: TGTGCCAGAAGCTTGGCCCCAGGGGCTAATGAAAAACTGTTTTTT
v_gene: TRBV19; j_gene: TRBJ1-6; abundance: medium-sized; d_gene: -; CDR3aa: CASRKGDGYSPLHF; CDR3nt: TGTGCCAGTAGGAAAGGGGACGGATATTCACCCCTCCACTTT
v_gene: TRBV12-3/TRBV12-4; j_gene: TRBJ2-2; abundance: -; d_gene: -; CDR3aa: CASSLPLLTVVAVGTGELFF; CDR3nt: TGTGCCAGCAGTCTCCCGTTACTCACCGTTGTAGCCGTAGGAACCGGGGAGCTGTTTTTT
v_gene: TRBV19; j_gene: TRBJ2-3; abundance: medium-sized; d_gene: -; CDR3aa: CASIPPGIPDTQYF; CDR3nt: TGTGCCAGCATACCCCCAGGGATCCCAGATACGCAGTATTTT
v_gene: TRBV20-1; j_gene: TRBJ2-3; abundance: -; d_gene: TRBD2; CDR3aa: CSATMGAGYTDTQYF; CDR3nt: TGCAGTGCTACGATGGGAGCGGGGTACACAGATACGCAGTATTTT
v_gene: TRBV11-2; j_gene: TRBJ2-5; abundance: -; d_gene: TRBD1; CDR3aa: CASSKTGQETQYF; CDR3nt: TGTGCCAGCAGCAAGACAGGGCAGGAGACCCAGTACTTC
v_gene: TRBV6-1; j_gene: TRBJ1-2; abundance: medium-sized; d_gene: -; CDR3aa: CASSEGTGWDYGYTF; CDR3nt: TGTGCCAGCAGTGAAGGAACAGGATGGGACTATGGCTACACCTTC
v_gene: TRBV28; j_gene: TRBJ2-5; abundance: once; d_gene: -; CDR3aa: CASRGRGEETQYF; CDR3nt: TGTGCCAGCAGGGGCAGGGGGGAAGAGACCCAGTACTTC
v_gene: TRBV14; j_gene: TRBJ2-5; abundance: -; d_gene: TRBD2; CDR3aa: CANWGLVWFQETQYF; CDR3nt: TGTGCCAATTGGGGACTAGTCTGGTTCCAAGAGACCCAGTACTTC
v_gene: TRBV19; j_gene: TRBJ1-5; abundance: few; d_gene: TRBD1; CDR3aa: CASMRDRGQGQPQHF; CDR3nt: TGTGCCAGTATGAGGGACAGGGGGCAAGGTCAGCCCCAGCATTTT
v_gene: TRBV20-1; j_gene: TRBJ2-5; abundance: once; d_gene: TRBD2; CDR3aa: CSAGGTSPEETQYF; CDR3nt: TGCAGTGCTGGCGGGACTAGCCCGGAGGAGACCCAGTACTTC
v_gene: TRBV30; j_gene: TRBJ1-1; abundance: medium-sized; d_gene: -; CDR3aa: CAWNPGAGQTEAFF; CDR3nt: TGTGCCTGGAATCCGGGCGCAGGTCAAACTGAAGCTTTCTTT
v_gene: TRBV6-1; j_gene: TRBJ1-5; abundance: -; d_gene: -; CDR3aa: CASSPNMMRQPQHF; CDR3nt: TGTGCCAGCTCACCAAATATGATGCGGCAGCCCCAGCATTTT
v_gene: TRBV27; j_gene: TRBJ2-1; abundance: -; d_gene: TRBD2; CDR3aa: CPSSFSGRADEQFF; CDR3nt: TGTCCCAGCAGTTTTAGCGGGAGGGCCGATGAGCAGTTCTTC
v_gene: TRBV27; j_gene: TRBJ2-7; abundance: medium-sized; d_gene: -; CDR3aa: CASSLWGLPYEQYF; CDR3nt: TGTGCCAGCAGTTTATGGGGCCTACCCTACGAGCAGTACTTC
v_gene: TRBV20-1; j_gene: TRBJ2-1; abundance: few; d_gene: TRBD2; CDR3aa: CSARGGWTSGRRYEQFF; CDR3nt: TGCAGTGCTAGAGGGGGATGGACTAGCGGGAGAAGGTATGAGCAGTTCTTC
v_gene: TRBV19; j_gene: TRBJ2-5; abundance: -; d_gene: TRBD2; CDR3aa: CASRPGTSGHQETQYF; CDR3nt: TGTGCCAGTAGGCCCGGGACTAGCGGGCACCAAGAGACCCAGTACTTC
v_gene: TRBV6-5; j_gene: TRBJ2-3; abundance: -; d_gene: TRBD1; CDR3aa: CASSYSQGASTDTQYF; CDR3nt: TGTGCCAGCAGTTACTCACAGGGGGCTAGCACAGATACGCAGTATTTT
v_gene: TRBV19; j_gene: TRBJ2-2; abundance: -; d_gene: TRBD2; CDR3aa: CASRPRTSGTGELFF; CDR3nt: TGTGCCAGTAGGCCCCGGACTAGCGGTACCGGGGAGCTGTTTTTT
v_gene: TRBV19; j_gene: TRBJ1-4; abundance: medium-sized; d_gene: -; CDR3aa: CASSIREKLFF; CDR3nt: TGTGCCAGTAGTATTCGTGAAAAACTGTTTTTT
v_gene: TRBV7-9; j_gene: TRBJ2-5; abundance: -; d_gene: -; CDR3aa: CASSLGHRFQETQYF; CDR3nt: TGTGCCAGCAGCTTAGGCCACAGGTTCCAAGAGACCCAGTACTTC
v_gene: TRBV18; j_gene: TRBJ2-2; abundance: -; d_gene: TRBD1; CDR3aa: CASSPRQGTLTGELFF; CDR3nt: TGTGCCAGCTCACCACGACAGGGCACCCTAACCGGGGAGCTGTTTTTT
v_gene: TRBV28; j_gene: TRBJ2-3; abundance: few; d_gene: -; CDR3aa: CASSSGYGTDTQYF; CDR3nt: TGTGCCAGCAGCTCGGGCTATGGCACAGATACGCAGTATTTT
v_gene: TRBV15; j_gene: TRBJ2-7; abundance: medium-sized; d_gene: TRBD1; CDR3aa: CATSRDVTGGSYEQYF; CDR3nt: TGTGCCACCAGCAGAGATGTCACAGGGGGGTCCTACGAGCAGTACTTC
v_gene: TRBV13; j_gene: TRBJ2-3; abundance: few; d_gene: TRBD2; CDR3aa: CASSLPGLAGVTDTQYF; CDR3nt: TGTGCCAGCAGCCTTCCGGGACTAGCGGGAGTAACAGATACGCAGTATTTT
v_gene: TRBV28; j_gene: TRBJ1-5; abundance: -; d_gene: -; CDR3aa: CASSPDRSNQPQHF; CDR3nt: TGTGCCAGCAGTCCAGACAGAAGCAATCAGCCCCAGCATTTT
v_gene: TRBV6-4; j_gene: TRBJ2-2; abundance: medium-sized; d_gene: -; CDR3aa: CASSDSDTGELFF; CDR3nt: TGTGCCAGCAGTGACTCGGACACCGGGGAGCTGTTTTTT
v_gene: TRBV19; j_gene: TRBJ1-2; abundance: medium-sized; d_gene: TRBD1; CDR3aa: CASSIGQDYGYTF; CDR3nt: TGTGCCAGTAGTATCGGACAGGACTATGGCTACACCTTC
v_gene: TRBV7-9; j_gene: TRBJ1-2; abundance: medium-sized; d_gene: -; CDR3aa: CASSSGAANYGYTF; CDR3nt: TGTGCCAGCAGCTCCGGGGCAGCTAACTATGGCTACACCTTC